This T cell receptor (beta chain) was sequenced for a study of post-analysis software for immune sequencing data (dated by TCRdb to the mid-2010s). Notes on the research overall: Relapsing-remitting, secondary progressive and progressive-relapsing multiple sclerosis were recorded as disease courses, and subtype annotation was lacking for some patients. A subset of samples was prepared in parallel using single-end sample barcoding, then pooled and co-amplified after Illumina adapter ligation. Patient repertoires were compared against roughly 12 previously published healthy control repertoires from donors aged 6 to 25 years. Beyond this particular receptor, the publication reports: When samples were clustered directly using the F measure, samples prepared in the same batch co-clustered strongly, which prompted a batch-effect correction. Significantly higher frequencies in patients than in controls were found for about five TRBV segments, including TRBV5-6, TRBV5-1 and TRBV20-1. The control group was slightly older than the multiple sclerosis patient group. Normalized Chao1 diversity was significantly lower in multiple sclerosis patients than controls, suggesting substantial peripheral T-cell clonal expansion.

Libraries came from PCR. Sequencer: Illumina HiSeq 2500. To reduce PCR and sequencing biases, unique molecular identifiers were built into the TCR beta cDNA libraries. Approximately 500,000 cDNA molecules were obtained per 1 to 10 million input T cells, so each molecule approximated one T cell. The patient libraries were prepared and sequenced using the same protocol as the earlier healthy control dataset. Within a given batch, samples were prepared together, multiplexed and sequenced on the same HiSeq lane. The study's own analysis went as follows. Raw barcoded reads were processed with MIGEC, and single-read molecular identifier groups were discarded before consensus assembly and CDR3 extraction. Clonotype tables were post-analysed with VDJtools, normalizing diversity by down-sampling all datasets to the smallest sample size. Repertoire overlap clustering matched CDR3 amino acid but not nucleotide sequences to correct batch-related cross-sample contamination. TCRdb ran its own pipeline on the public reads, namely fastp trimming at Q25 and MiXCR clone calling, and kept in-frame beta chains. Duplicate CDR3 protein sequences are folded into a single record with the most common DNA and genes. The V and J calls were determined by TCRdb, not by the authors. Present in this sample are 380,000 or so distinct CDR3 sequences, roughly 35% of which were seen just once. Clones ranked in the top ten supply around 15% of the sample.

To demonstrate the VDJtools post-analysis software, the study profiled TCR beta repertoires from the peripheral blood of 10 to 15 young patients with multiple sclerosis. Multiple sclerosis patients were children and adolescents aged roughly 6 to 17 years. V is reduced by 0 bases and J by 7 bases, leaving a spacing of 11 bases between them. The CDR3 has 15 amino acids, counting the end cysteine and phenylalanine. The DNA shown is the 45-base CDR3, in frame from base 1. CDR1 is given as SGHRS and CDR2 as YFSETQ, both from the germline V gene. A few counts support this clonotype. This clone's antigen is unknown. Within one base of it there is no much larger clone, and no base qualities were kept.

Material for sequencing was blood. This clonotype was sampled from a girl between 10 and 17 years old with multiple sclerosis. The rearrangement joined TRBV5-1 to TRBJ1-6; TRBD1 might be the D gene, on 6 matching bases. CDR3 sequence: CASSLAIQGNSPLHF. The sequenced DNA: TGCGCCAGCAGCTTGGCAATCCAGGGGAATTCACCCCTCCACTTT.